This TCR beta chain was retrieved from a study of T cell repertoires in aging, cancer and after chemotherapy. About the study: Six age groups, ranging from 30 or younger to 70 or older, included the donors.

Trimming left V 4 bases short and J 3 bases short, with 16 bases between. The CDR3 runs to 15 residues. Looked up from germline, CDR1 is PRHDT and CDR2 is FYEKMQ (reference sequence). TCR beta rearrangements were amplified from peripheral blood genomic DNA. General study points: Healthy donors lost TCR diversity with age mainly through richness, cancer patients through richness and evenness. Median generation probability rose over the chemotherapy interval in each cancer cohort, suggesting rebound thymic output.

By frequency in the sample, this clonotype is medium-sized. The antigen is not known. TRB rearrangements spanning V, D and J were amplified using mixed TRB-A/B primers. TCRdb analysed the multiplex PCR reads with MiXCR anew, one entry per CDR3 protein. The sample lists about 2,200 distinct CDR3 sequences, about a quarter occurring once. Sequenced input: blood. This clonotype was sampled from a human donor in good health. The rearrangement uses TRBV13 and TRBJ2-7, with D possibly matching TRBD1 (6 bases). The CDR3 DNA reads as TGTGCCAGCAGCTCGACAGGAGCATTATTCTACGAGCAGTACTTC. It is translated as CASSSTGALFYEQYF.